This T cell receptor (beta chain) was documented in a study of control samples from healthy donors and cancer patients. Assay: immunoSEQ multiplex PCR; the TCRdb copy retains only in-frame clones and omits some. The sample contains some 130,000 clones, roughly 92% of which appear only once. CDR3 length: 14 residues. V was trimmed by 0 bases and J by 7 bases, leaving 10 bases between them. Per germline, CDR1 MNHNY and CDR2 SVGAGI (reference sequence). The chain uses TRBV6-6 and TRBJ2-4; D is ambiguous. This TCR derives from a man aged 18 to 29 in good health. Sequenced sample: blood. CDR3 nucleotides: TGTGCCAGCAGTTACTCGACATCTGTGAACATTCAGTACTTC. Its protein is CASSYSTSVNIQYF.